This T cell receptor (beta chain) was recorded in a study of immune evolution from preneoplasia to lung adenocarcinoma. Findings and caveats of the study: KRAS-mutant nodules had the highest T cell clonality. Normal lung had the highest top T cell clone frequencies.

Histologic diagnosis was independently verified by two lung pathologists. As to this clone: Its target is not known.

TCRdb keeps only in-frame clones here, not all; method: immunoSEQ multiplex PCR. Among approximately 4,800 clones, about 82% were seen once, and the ten largest hold 6.5% to 9%. Germline V gene data show CDR1 as SGHTA and CDR2 as FQGNSA. The CDR3 length is 15 residues. The V gene lost 1 base and the J gene lost 13 bases, with 22 bases spanning the gap. The chain recombines TRBV7-2 with TRBJ1-1, with TRBD1 as a possible D gene (5 bases). Sequencing was carried out using FFPE lung adenocarcinoma in situ tissue. The sequence was obtained from a person between 65 and 80 years old with lung adenocarcinoma. In DNA, the CDR3 is TGTGCCAGCAGCTTAGACGATGTGCAGGGCCGCCATGGTTTCTTT. Amino acid sequence: CASSLDDVQGRHGFF.